The clone carrying this T cell receptor beta chain was recorded a few times. The data were obtained in a study of T cells in Graves' hyperthyroidism and ophthalmopathy. Each patient was aged 18 to 65 and had newly diagnosed hyperthyroidism of under 2 months' duration. Germline V lookup: CDR1 LNHDA, CDR2 SQIVND (reference sequence). The V segment lost 5 bases and the J segment 7 bases; nucleotides outside the gene matches: 16. The length of the CDR3 is 17 residues. What was amplified from RNA transcripts were TCR beta CDR3 regions. Researchers ran a first-round RT-PCR on the TCR CDR3 using the HTBI primer set. TCRdb fed the multiplex PCR reads into MiXCR, producing one record per CDR3 protein. Counted here are fewer than 850,000 distinct CDR3 sequences, roughly a sixth occurring once; the ten biggest clones make up around 16%.

The receptor's source is a man aged 45-60 years with Graves' hyperthyroidism. The chain recombines TRBV19 with TRBJ2-2, with TRBD2 matching 7 bases. Input material: blood. For the CDR3, the DNA is TGTGCCAGTAGTTCTGAACTTGGGAGGGAGTGGAGCGGGGAGCTGTTTTTT. Its protein product is CASSSELGREWSGELFF.